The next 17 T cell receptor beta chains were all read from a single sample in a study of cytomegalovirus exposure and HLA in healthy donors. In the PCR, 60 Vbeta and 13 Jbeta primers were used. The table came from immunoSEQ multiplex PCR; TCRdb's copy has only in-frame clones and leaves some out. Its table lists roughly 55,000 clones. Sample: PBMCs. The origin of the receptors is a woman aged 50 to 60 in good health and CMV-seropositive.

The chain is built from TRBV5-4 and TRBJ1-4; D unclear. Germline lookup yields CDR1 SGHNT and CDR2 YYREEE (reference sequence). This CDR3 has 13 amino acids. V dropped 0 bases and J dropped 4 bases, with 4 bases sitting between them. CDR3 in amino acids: CASSLDSNEKLFF. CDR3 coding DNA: TGTGCCAGCAGCTTGGACAGTAATGAAAAACTGTTTTTT.

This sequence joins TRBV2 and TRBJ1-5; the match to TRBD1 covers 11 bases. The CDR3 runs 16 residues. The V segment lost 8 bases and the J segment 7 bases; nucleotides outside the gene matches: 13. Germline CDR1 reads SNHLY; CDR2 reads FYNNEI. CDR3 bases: TGTGCCAGCGGAGGACAGGGGGCGCGATACGGACAGCCCCAGCATTTT. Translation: CASGGQGARYGQPQHF.

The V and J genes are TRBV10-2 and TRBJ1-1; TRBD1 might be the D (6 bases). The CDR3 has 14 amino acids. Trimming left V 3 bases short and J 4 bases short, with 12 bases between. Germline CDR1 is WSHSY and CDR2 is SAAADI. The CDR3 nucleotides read TGCGCCAGCAGTGAAGGTCCCAGGGGCACTGAAGCTTTCTTT. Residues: CASSEGPRGTEAFF.

The CDR3: CASSYLAANNEQFF. The CDR3 DNA reads as TGTGCCAGCAGTTACTTGGCAGCGAACAATGAGCAGTTCTTC. V gene TRBV6-5 combines with J gene TRBJ2-1, with unresolved D. The CDR3 has 14 amino acids. With 1 base removed from V and 5 bases from J, the gap between germline ends came to 9 bases. Per germline, CDR1 MNHEY and CDR2 SVGAGI.

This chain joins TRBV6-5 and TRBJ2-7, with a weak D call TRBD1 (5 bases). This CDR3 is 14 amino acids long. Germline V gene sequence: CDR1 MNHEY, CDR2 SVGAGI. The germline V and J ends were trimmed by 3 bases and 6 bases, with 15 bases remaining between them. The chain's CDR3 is CASSYAGKPSEQYF. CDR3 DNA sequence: TGTGCCAGCAGTTATGCAGGGAAACCCTCCGAGCAGTACTTC.

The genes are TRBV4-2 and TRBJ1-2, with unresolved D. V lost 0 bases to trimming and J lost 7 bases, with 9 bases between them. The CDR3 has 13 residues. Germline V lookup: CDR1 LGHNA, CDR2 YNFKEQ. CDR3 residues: CASSQEGGSGYTF. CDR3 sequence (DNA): TGTGCCAGCAGCCAAGAAGGAGGGAGTGGCTACACCTTC.

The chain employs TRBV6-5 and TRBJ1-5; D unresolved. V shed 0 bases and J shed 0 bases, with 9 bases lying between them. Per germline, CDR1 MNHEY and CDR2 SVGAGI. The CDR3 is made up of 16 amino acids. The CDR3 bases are TGTGCCAGCAGTTACTCCCCAGGTGGTAGCAATCAGCCCCAGCATTTT. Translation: CASSYSPGGSNQPQHF.

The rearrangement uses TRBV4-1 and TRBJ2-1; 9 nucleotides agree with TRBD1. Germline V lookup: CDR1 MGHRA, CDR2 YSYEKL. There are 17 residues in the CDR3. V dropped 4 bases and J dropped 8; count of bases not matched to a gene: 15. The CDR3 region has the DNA TGCGCCAGCAGCCCATACCGGACAGGGGAGAAATTTCATGAGCAGTTCTTC. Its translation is CASSPYRTGEKFHEQFF.

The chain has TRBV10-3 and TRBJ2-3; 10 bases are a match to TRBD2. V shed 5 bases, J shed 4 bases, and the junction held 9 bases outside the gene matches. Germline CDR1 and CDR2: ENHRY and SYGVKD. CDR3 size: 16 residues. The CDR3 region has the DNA TGTGCCATCAGTCTGGCTAGCGGGGGTGGCGCAGATACGCAGTATTTT. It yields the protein CAISLASGGGADTQYF.

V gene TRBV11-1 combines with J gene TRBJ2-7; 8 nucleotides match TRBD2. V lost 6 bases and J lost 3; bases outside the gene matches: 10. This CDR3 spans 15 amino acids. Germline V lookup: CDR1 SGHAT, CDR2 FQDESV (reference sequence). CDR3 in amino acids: CASREARLAGYEQYF. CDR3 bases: TGTGCCAGCAGAGAGGCGAGGCTAGCGGGCTACGAGCAGTACTTC.

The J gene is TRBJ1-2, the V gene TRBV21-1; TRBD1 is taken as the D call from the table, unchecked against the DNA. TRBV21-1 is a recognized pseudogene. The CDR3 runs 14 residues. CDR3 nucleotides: TGTGCCAGCAGTCCCACAGGGATTCTCTATGGCTACACCTTC. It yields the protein CASSPTGILYGYTF.

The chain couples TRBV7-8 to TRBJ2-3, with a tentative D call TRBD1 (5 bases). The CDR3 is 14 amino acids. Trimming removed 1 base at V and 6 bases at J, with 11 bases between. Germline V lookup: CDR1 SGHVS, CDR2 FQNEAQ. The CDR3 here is CASSLGGGADTQYF. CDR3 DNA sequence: TGTGCCAGCAGCTTAGGTGGTGGGGCGGATACGCAGTATTTT.

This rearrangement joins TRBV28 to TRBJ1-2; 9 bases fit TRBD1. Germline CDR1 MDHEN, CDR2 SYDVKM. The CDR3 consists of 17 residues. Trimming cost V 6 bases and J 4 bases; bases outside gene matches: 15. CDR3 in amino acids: CASRSPGQGIYVYGYTF. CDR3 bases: TGTGCCAGCAGATCCCCGGGACAGGGAATTTACGTCTATGGCTACACCTTC.

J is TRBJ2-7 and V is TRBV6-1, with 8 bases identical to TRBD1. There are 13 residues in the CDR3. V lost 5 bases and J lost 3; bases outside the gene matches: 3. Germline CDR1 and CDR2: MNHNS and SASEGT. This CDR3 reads CASSQGTGYEQYF. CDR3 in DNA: TGTGCCAGCAGTCAAGGGACAGGCTACGAGCAGTACTTC.

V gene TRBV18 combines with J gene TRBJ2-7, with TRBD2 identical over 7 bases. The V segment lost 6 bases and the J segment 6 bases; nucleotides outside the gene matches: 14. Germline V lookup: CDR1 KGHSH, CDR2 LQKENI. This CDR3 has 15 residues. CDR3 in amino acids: CASSPSARAGAEQYF. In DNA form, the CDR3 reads TGTGCCAGCTCCCCGTCGGCCCGCGCGGGAGCCGAGCAGTACTTC.

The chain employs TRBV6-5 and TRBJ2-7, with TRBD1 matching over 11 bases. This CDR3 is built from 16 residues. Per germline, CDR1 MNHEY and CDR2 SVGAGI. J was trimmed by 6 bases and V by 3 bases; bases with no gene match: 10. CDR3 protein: CASSYGGQGGAFEQYF. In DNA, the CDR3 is TGTGCCAGCAGTTATGGGGGACAGGGGGGAGCGTTCGAGCAGTACTTC.

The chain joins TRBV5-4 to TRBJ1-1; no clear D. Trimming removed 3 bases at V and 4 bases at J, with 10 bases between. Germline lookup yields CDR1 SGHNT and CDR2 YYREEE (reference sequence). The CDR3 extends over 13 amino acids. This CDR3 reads CASSWATATEAFF. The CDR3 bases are TGTGCCAGCAGCTGGGCTACGGCCACTGAAGCTTTCTTT.